This T cell receptor beta chain originates from a study of beta chain features in type 1 diabetes. The study's findings and limits: Equally in patients and controls, shorter templates might have been favored by PCR. Whether TCRB rearrangement is influenced by HLA type was left unresolved in this analysis.

Reverse transcription of all isolated RNA meant that expressed TCRB transcripts were sequenced. Sequencing was performed with immunoSEQ multiplex PCR; in TCRdb, only in-frame clones are kept and a portion is missing. Of about 350,000 clones listed, about 19% were seen once; the top ten hold 0.044%. This clone was found a few times. Its specificity is unknown. This TCR was recovered from a woman under 30 in good health. Sequenced input: naive CD4+ T cells from blood.

The CDR3 loop is CASSQARETEAFF. For the CDR3, the DNA is TGTGCCAGTAGTCAGGCACGGGAGACTGAAGCTTTCTTT. The gene calls are TRBV19 and TRBJ1-1; D uncertain. Germline V gene data show CDR1 as LNHDA and CDR2 as SQIVND (reference sequence). V was shortened by 5 bases and J by 5 bases, with 12 bases between the two germline ends. The CDR3 has 13 residues.